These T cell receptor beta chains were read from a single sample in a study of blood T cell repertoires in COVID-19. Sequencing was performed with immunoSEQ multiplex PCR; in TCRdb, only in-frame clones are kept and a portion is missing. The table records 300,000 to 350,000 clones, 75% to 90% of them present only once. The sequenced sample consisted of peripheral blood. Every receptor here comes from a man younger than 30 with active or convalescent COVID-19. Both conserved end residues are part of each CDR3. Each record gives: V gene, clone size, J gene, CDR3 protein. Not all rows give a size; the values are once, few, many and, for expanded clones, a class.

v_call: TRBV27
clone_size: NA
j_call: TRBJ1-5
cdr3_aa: CASSPRGGGYSNQPQHF

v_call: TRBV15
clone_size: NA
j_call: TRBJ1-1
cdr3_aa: CATSPGSTEAFF

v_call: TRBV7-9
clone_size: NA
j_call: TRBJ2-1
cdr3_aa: CASRPGGDSLLHEQFF

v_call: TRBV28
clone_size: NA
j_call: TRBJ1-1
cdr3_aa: CASIVSLQGITEAFF

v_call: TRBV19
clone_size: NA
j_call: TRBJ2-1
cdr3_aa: CASSTRPGQDMNEQFF

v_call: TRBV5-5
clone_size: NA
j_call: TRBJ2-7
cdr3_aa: CASSLGTSGSGEQYF

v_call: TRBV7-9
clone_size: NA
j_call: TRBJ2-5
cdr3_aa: CASSPDFSQETQYF

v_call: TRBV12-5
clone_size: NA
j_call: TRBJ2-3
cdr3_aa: CASGFTGGTDTQYF

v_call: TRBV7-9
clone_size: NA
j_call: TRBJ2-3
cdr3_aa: CASSYWPGLQPNTDTQYF

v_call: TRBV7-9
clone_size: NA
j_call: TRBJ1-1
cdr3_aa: CASSLVSTGAFF

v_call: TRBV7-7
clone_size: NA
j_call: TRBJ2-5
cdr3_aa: CASSLNPRTSGYPETQYF

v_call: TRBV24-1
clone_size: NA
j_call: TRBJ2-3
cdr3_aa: CATSDLQTGSTDTQYF

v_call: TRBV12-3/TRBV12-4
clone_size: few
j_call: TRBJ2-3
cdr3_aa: CASSPYRADTQYF

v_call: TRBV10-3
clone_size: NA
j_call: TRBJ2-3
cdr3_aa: CAITEAGATDTQYF

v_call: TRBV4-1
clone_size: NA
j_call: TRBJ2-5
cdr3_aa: CASSQEAGGARETQYF

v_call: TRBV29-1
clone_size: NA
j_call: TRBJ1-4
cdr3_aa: CSVLTGLNEKLFF

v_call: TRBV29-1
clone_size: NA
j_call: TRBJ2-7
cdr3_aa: CSVGTGGFEQYF

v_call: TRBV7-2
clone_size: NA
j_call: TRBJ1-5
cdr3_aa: CASSPPFSNQPQHF

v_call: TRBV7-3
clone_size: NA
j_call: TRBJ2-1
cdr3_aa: CASSLGLAELNEQFF

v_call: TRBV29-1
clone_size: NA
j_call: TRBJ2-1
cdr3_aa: CSVPNRGGYNEQFF

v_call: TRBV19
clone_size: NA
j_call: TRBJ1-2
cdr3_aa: CASSIVTGGNGYTF

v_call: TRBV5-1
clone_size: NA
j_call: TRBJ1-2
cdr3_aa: CASSSTRDILYGYTF

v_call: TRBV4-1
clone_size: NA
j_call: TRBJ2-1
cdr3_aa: CASSQGNSEQFF

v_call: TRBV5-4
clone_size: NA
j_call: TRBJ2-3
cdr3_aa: CASSSAGQGVGDTQYF

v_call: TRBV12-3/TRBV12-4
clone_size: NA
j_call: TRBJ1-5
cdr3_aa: CATRQLNQPQHF

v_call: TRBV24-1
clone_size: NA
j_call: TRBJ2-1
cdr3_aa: CATSSAGRSYNEQFF

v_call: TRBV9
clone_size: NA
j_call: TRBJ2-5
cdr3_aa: CASSVGTGGGETQYF

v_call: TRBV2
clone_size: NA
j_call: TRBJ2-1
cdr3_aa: CASSYTSNEQFF

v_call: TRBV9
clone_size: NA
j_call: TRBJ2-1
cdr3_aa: CASSTGDEQFF

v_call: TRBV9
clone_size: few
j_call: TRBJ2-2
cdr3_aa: CASSAGLAVNTGELFF

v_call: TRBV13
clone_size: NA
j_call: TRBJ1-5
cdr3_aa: CASSLGRGTTNQPQHF

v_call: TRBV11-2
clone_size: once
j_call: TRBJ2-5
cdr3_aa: CASSLGVGRGTQETQYF

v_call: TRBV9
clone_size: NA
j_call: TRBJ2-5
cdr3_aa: CASSVDAGETQYF

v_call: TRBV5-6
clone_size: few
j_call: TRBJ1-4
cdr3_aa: CASSLGGIGYEKLFF

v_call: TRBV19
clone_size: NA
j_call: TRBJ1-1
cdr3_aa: CASSIPLSNTEAFF

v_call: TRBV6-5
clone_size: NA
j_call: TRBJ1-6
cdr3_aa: CASRNTGFLNSPLHF

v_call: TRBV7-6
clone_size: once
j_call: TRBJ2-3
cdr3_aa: CALLKGTSGRSNDTQYF

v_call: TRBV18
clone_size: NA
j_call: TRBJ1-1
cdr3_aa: CASSLTGHMNTEAFF

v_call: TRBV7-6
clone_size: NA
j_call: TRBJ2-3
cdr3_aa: CASILTSGFGVDTQYF

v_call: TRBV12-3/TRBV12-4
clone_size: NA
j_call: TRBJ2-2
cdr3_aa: CASSVLSGELFF

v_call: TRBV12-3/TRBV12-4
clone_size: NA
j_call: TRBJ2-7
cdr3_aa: CASTGDNYEQYF

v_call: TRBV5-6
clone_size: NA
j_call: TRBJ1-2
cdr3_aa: CASSLSRLLGGYTF

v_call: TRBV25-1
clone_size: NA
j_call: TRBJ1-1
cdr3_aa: CASSASGEGTEAFF

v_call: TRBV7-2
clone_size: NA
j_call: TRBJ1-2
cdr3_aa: CASSLAIGSYGYTF

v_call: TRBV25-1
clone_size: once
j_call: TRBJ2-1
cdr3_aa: CASSASRGSAATYNEQFF

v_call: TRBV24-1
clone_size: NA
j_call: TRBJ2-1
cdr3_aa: CATSDFGLAGELNSYNEQFF

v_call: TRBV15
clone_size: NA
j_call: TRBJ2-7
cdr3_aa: CATSRARDGNRYEQYF

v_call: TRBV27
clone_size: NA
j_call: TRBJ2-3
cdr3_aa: CASSFSSTDTQYF

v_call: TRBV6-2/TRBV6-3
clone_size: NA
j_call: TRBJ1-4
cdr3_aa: CASSYTIYRDRPSEKLFF

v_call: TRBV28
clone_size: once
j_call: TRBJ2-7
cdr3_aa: CASSPDDKSYEQYF